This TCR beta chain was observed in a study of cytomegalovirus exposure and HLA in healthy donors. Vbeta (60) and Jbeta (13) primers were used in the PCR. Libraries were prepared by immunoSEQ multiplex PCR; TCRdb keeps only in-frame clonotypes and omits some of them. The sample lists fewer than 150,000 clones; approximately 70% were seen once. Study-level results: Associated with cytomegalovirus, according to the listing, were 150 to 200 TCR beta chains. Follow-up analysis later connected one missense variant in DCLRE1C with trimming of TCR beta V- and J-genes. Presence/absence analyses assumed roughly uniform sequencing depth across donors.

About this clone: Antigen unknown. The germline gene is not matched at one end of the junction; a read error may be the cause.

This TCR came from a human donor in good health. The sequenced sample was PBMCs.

This chain's CDR3 is CASRLGGRADTQYF. CDR3 bases: TGTGCCAGCCGTTTGGGCGGGAGGGCAGATACGCAGTATTTT. The V and J genes are TRBV28 and TRBJ2-3; 9 bases are a match to TRBD2. The CDR3 extends over 14 amino acids. Germline loops: CDR1 MDHEN, CDR2 SYDVKM.